This is a list of T cell receptor beta chains from one sample in a study of neurological immune-mediated disorders. MiXCR, run by TCRdb on the 5' RACE reads, gives a single entry per CDR3 protein. The sample includes fewer than 80,000 distinct CDR3 sequences, approximately 4.6% of them seen just once. The sequenced sample was PBMCs. The receptors derive from a woman aged 45-65 years with multiple sclerosis. Both conserved end residues are trimmed from each CDR3.

j_call v_call cdr3_aa
TRBJ1-6 TRBV27 ASSLTPVNNSPLH
TRBJ1-2 TRBV12-3/TRBV12-4 ASRNRVSWYGYT
TRBJ1-5 TRBV6-5 ASSYSILGDQPQN
TRBJ2-1 TRBV7-6 ASSLGGGYNEQF
TRBJ1-1 TRBV28 ASSPTGTGRNTEAF
TRBJ1-5 TRBV11-2 ASSRETGVGNQPQN
TRBJ1-3 TRBV20-1 SGSTGAGNTIY
TRBJ1-1 TRBV4-2 ASSQDVTENTEAF
TRBJ2-5 TRBV7-2 AGAAGNQETQY
TRBJ2-1 TRBV6-4 ASSDERGDGQF
TRBJ2-2 TRBV6-2/TRBV6-3 ACQARDEDTGELF
TRBJ1-4 TRBV5-1 ASSLETGRDEKLF
TRBJ1-2 TRBV28 ASSDRGRGYT
TRBJ1-2 TRBV5-1 ASSHTDGLLEGGYT
TRBJ2-1 TRBV5-1 ASRPGGLGSYNEQF
TRBJ1-3 TRBV11-3 ASSFPGPFSGNTIY
TRBJ2-5 TRBV5-1 ASSLATPGERTQY
TRBJ2-3 TRBV20-1 SASQTDTQY
TRBJ1-1 TRBV3-1 ASSQVSVNTEAF
TRBJ2-2 TRBV5-1 ASSLIPGLGNTGELF
TRBJ1-1 TRBV29-1 SVDRMNTEAF
TRBJ2-2 TRBV5-1 ASSLDHTGELF
TRBJ2-2 TRBV20-1 SANPQSTGELF
TRBJ2-7 TRBV5-1 ASSLEGGRRGYEQY
TRBJ1-2 TRBV27 ASSYFSGQGYGYT
TRBJ1-6 TRBV4-1 ASSQVVGDMALH
TRBJ1-2 TRBV5-6 ASSFSGINGYT
TRBJ1-4 TRBV20-1 SARDPGAGNEKLF
TRBJ1-4 TRBV5-1 ASSVDRGSEKLF
TRBJ2-1 TRBV11-1 ASSPPGTGIRNEQF
TRBJ2-3 TRBV6-4 ASSRGTGADTQY
TRBJ2-1 TRBV12-3/TRBV12-4 ASSSPKGGGNEQF
TRBJ2-1 TRBV7-3 ASSLGSGLYNEQF
TRBJ1-1 TRBV29-1 SVGQGVTEAF